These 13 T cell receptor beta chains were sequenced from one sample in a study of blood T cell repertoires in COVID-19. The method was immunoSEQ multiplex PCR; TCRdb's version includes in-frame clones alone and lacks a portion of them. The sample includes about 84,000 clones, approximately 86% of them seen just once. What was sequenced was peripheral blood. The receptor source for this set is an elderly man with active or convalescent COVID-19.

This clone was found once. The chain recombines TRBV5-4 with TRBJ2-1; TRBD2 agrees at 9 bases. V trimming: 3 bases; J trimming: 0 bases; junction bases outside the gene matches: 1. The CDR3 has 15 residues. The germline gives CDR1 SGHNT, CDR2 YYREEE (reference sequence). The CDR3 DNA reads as TGTGCCAGCAGCTATAGCGGGAGCTCCTACAATGAGCAGTTCTTC. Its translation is CASSYSGSSYNEQFF.

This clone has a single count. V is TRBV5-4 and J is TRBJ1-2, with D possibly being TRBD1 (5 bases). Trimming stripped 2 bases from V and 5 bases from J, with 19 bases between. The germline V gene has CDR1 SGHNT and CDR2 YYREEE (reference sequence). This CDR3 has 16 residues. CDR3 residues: CASSLSSGAREYGYTF. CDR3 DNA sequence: TGTGCCAGCAGCTTATCATCTGGGGCCCGGGAGTATGGCTACACCTTC.

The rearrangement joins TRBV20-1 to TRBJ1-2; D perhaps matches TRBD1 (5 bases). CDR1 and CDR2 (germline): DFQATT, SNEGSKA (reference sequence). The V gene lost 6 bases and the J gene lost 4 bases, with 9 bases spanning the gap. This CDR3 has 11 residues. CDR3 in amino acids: CSAGGGYGYTF. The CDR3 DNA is TGCAGTGCCGGCGGGGGCTATGGCTACACCTTC.

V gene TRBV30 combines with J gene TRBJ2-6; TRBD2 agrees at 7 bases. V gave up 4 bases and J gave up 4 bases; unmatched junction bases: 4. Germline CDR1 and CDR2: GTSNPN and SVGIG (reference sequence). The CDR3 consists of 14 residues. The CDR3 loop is CAWKGTTGANVLTF. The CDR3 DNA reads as TGTGCCTGGAAAGGGACTACCGGGGCCAACGTCCTGACTTTC. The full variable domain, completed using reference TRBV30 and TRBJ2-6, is SQTIHQWPATLVQPVGSPLSLECTVEGTSNPNLYWYRQAAGRGLQLLFYSVGIGQISSEVPQNLSASRPQDRQFILSSKKLLLSDSGFYLCAWKGTTGANVLTFGAGSRLTVL.

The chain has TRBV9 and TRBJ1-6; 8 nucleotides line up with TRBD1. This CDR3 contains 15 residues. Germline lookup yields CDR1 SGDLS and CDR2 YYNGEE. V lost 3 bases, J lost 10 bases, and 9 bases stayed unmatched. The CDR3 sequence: CASSELQGVGSPLHF. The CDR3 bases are TGTGCCAGCAGCGAGCTACAGGGGGTCGGATCACCCCTCCACTTT. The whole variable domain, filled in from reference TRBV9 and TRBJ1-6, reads DSGVTQTPKHLITATGQRVTLRCSPRSGDLSVYWYQQSLDQGLQFLIQYYNGEERAKGNILERFSAQQFPDLHSELNLSSLELGDSALYFCASSELQGVGSPLHFGNGTRLTVT.

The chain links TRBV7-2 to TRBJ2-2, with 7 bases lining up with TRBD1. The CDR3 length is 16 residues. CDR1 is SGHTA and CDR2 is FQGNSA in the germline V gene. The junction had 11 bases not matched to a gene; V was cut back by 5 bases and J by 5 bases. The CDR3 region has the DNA TGTGCCAGCAGCACAAACAGACAGGGTTGGACCGGGGAGCTGTTTTTT. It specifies CASSTNRQGWTGELFF.

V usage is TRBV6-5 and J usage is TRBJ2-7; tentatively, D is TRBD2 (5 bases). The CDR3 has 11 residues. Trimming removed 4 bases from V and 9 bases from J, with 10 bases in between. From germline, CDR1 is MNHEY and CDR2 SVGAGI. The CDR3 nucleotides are TGTGCCAGCAGTTCTCCGCGGGCGCAGTACTTC. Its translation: CASSSPRAQYF.

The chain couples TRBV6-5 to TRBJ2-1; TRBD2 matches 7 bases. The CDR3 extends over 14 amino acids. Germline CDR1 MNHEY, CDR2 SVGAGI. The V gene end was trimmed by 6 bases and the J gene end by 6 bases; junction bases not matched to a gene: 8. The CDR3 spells CASRSHGEGNEQFF. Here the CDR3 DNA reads TGTGCCAGCAGATCCCATGGGGAGGGCAATGAGCAGTTCTTC.

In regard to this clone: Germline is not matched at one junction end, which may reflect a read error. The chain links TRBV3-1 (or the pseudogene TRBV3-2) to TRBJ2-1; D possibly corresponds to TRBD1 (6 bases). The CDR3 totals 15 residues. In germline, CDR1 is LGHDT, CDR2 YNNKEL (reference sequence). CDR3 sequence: CASRQEDTGYNEQFF. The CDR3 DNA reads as TGTGCCAGCAGACAAGAAGACACAGGGTACAATGAGCAGTTCTTC.

This CDR3 reads CASSQVGQGFSGANVLTF. CDR3 DNA sequence: TGCGCCAGCAGCCAAGTCGGACAGGGATTCTCTGGGGCCAACGTCCTGACTTTC. The chain is built from TRBV4-1 and TRBJ2-6, with 8 nucleotides matching TRBD1. Trimming took 1 base from V and 0 from J; bases not matched to a gene: 5. The CDR3 extends over 18 amino acids. Germline CDR1 is MGHRA and CDR2 is YSYEKL.

The CDR3 spells CASSQETGSSYNSPLHF. DNA for the CDR3: TGCGCCAGCAGCCAAGAAACAGGGAGCTCCTATAATTCACCCCTCCACTTT. The chain has TRBV4-1 and TRBJ1-6, with D maybe TRBD1 (6 bases). V lost 0 bases and J lost 0, with 9 bases in between. The germline V gene has CDR1 MGHRA and CDR2 YSYEKL. This CDR3 has 17 amino acids.

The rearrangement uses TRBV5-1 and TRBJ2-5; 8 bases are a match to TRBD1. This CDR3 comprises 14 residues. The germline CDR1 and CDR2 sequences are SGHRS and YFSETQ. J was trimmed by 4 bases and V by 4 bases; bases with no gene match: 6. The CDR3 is CASSGRTGRETQYF. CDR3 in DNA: TGCGCCAGCAGCGGACGGACAGGGCGAGAGACCCAGTACTTC.

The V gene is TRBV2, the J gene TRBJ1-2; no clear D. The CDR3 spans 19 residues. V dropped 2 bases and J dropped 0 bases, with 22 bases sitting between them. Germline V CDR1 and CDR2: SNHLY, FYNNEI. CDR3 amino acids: CASSEKGEVWGASNYGYTF. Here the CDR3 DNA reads TGTGCCAGCAGTGAAAAAGGTGAGGTTTGGGGAGCCTCTAACTATGGCTACACCTTC. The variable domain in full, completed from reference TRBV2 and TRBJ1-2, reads EPEVTQTPSHQVTQMGQEVILRCVPISNHLYFYWYRQILGQKVEFLVSFYNNEISEKSEIFDDQFSVERPDGSNFTLKIRSTKLEDSAMYFCASSEKGEVWGASNYGYTFGSGTRLTVV.